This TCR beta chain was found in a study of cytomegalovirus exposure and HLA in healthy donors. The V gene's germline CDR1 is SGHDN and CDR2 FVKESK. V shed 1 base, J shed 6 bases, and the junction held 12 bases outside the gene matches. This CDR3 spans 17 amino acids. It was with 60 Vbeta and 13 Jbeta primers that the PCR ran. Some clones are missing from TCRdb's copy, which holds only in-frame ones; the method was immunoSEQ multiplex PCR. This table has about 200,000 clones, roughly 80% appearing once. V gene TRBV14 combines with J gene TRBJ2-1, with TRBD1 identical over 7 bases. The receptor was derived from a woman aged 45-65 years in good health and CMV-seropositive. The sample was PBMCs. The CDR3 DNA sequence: TGTGCCAGCAGCCAAGTTGGGCCGACAGGGCGGAGCAATGAGCAGTTCTTC. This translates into CASSQVGPTGRSNEQFF. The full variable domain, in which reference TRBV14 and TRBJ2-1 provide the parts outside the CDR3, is EAGVTQFPSHSVIEKGQTVTLRCDPISGHDNLYWYRRVMGKEIKFLLHFVKESKQDESGMPNNRFLAERTGGTYSTLKVQPAELEDSGVYFCASSQVGPTGRSNEQFFGPGTRLTVL.